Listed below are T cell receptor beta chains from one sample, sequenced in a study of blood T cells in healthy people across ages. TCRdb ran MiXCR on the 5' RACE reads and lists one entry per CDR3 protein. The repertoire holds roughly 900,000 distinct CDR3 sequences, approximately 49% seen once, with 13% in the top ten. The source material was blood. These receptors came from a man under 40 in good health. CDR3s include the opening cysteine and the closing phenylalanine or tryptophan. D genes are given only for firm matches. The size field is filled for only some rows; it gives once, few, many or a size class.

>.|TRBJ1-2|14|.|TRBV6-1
TGTGCCAGCAGTGAATCGGGCATCCCCTATGGCTACACCTTC
CASSESGIPYGYTF
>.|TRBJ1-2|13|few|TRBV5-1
TGCGCCAGCAGCTTTACTACAAGCTATGGCTACACCTTC
CASSFTTSYGYTF
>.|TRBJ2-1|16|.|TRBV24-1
TGTGCCACCAGTGATTTGGACGTAAGCTCCTACAATGAGCAGTTCTTC
CATSDLDVSSYNEQFF
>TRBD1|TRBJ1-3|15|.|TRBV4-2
TGTGCCAGCGGAGGGGGAATGGGACAGGGAAACACCATATATTTT
CASGGGMGQGNTIYF
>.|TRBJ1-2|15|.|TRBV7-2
TGTGCCAGCAGCCCCTACCCGACAGGAGACTATGGCTACACCTTC
CASSPYPTGDYGYTF
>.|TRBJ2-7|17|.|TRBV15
TGTGCCACCAGCAGAGATTTGGGGGACACGGATACCTACGAGCAGTACTTC
CATSRDLGDTDTYEQYF
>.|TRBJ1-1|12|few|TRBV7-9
TGTGCCAGCAGCTTAGCAGGGGATGAAGCTTTCTTT
CASSLAGDEAFF
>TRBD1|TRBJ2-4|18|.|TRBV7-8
TGTGCCAGCAGCTTAGCTTCGGACAGGGCCGTAGCCAAAAACATTCAGTACTTC
CASSLASDRAVAKNIQYF
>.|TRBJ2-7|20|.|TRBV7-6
TGTGCCAGCAGCCATGGGGAGGTCAGGGGCCCACTAACGACTACCTACGAGCAGTACTTC
CASSHGEVRGPLTTTYEQYF
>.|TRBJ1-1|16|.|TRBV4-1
TGCGCCAGCAGCCAAGAATCAGGGGTTCTTCCCACTGAAGCTTTCTTT
CASSQESGVLPTEAFF
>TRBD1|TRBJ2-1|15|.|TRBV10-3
TGTGCCATCAGTGAGCAAGACAGGGGCGGTACTGAGCAGTTCTTC
CAISEQDRGGTEQFF
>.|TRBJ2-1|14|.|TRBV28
TGTGCCAGCAGTCCCCCGAGACCAGGGAGTGAGCAGTTCTTC
CASSPPRPGSEQFF
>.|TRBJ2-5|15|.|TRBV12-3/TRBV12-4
TGTGCCAGCAGTTCTGAACAGTCCGCCGTAGAGACCCAGTACTTC
CASSSEQSAVETQYF
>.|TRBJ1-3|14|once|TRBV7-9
TGTGCCAGCAGCTTTCTCGCGACAGGAAACACCATATATTTT
CASSFLATGNTIYF
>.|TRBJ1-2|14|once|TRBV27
TGTGTCAGCAGTGCGAGGACGAGCCCCTATGGCTACACCTTC
CVSSARTSPYGYTF
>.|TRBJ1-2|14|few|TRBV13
TGTGCCAGCAGCCTGTCCGGATCCCTCTATGGCTACACCTTC
CASSLSGSLYGYTF
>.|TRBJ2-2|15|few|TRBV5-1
TGCGCCAGCAGCTCATCATTACAGGGTAATGGGGAGCTGTTTTTT
CASSSSLQGNGELFF
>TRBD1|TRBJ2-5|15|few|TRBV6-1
TGTGCCAGCAGTGCCGGGACAGGGGATAGAAAGACCCAGTACTTC
CASSAGTGDRKTQYF
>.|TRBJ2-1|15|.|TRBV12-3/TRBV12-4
TGTGCCAGCACTCCAAGGGATAGTTCCTACAATGAGCAGTTCTTC
CASTPRDSSYNEQFF
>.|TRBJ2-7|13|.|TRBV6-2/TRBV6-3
TGTGCCAGCACCTCCGTTTGGCTATCAGGGCAGTACTTC
CASTSVWLSGQYF
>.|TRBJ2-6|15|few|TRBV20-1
TGCAGTGCTAGCGACAGTCTCGCTGGGGCCAACGTCCTGACTTTC
CSASDSLAGANVLTF